In this sample, the clone carrying this T cell receptor beta chain turned up once. The antigen is unknown. This CDR3 is 15 amino acids long. J gave up 4 bases and V 4 bases, and 9 bases lay outside the gene matches. Germline V gene lookup returns CDR1 SEHNR and CDR2 FQNEAQ (reference sequence). The PCR contained 60 Vbeta and 13 Jbeta primers. TCRdb's table, derived via immunoSEQ multiplex PCR, lists solely in-frame clones and lacks some. The repertoire includes some 110,000 clones, around 75% of them detected once, and about 1.6% sits in the top ten. This specimen belongs to a study of cytomegalovirus exposure and HLA in healthy donors. Broader study findings: It was only CMV serostatus that was available as immune exposure information. The authors assumed roughly uniform sequencing depth across donors for presence/absence analyses.

The chain has TRBV7-9 and TRBJ1-2; 7 positions agree with TRBD1. The sample taken for sequencing was PBMCs. This receptor was identified in a young woman in good health and CMV-seronegative. The DNA for the CDR3 is TGTGCCAGCAGCTCACCAGATCAGGGGGGCTATGGCTACACCTTC. It specifies CASSSPDQGGYGYTF.